There are a few counts of the clone carrying this T cell receptor (beta chain). No antigen is known for it. TCR alpha and TCR beta cDNA libraries carrying sample barcodes and UMIs were produced by 5'RACE using constant-segment primers. TCRdb called the 5' RACE reads again in MiXCR, with one record for every CDR3 protein. The data hold roughly 250,000 distinct CDR3 sequences, with about a sixth observed a single time. These data originate in a study of T-cell memory formation after mild COVID-19. About the research overall: Most TCR clusters belonged to a single donor.

Findings and limits, study-wide: Clones that contracted from day 15 to 85 had balanced CD4/CD8; later expanders were CD4+ biased.

This TCR derives from a man younger than 35 who had mild COVID-19 (a few samples of this study predate the infection). Cell type and time point are not known. Input material: PBMCs or a T cell subset sorted from them (not recorded which).

The CDR3 loop is CASSSPGANGYTF. CDR3 coding DNA: TGTGCCAGCAGTTCCCCTGGGGCGAATGGCTACACCTTC. This rearrangement joins TRBV28 to TRBJ1-2; D perhaps matches TRBD1 (5 bases). CDR3 length equals 13 residues. CDR1 and CDR2 from the germline V gene are MDHEN and SYDVKM. Trimming stripped 4 bases from V and 6 bases from J, with 12 bases between.